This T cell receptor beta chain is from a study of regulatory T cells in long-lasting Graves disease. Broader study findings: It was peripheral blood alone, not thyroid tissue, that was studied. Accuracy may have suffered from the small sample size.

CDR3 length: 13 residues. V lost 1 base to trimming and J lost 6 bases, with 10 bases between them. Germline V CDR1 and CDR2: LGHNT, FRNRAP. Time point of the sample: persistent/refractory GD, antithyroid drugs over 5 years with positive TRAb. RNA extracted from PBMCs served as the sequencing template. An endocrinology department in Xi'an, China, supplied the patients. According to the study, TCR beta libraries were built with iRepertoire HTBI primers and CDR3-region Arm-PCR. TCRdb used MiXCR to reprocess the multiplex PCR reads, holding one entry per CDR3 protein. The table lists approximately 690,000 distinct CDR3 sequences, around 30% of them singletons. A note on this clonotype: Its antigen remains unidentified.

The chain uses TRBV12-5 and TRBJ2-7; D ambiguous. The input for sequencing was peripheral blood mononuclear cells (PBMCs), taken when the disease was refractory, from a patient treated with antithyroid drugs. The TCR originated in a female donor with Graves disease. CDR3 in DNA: TGTGCTAGTGGTTTGGGGGTGTTGGGCGAGCAGTACTTC. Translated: CASGLGVLGEQYF.